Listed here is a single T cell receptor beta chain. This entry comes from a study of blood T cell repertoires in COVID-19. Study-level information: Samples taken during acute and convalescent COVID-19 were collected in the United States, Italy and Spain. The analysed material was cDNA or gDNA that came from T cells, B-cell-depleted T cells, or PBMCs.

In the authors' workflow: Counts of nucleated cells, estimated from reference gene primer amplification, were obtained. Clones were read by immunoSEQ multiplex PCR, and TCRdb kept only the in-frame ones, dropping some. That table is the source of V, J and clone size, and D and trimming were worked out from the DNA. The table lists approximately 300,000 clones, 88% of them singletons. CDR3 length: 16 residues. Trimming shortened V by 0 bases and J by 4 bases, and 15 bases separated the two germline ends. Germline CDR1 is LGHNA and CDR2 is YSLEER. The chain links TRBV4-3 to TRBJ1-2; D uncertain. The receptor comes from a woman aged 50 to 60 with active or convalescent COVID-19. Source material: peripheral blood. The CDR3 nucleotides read TGCGCCAGCAGCCAAGACGTAGCGAGACGGAGCTATGGCTACACCTTC. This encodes CASSQDVARRSYGYTF.